Listed below are T cell receptor beta chains from one sample, sequenced in a study of blood T cell repertoires in COVID-19. Here immunoSEQ multiplex PCR was the method, and the copy in TCRdb shows in-frame clones only, minus some. The table includes more than 200,000 clones, around 84% detected once. The sequenced sample consisted of peripheral blood. These receptors all stem from a woman older than 75 with COVID-19, enrolled during active disease. The CDR3 runs from the conserved cysteine through the conserved F or W. The D gene is left open where the match is weak. Clone size is not always given. Where it is, it says once, few, many or a class for expanded clones.

D gene	V gene	J gene	clone size	CDR3 DNA	CDR3 protein
TRBD1	TRBV7-2	TRBJ2-7	-	TGTGCCAGCAGCTTAGGGTCCGGGACAGCCTACGAGCAGTACTTC	CASSLGSGTAYEQYF
TRBD1	TRBV5-8	TRBJ2-3	-	TGTGCCAGCACCGTGGGACAGGACACAGATACGCAGTATTTT	CASTVGQDTDTQYF
TRBD2	TRBV10-3	TRBJ2-7	-	TGTGCCATCAGTGTTGGCGGGGGAACACTCTTCGAGCAGTACTTC	CAISVGGGTLFEQYF
-	TRBV5-8	TRBJ1-1	-	TGTGCCAGCAGCTCTAGAAGACGGAACACTGAAGCTTTCTTT	CASSSRRRNTEAFF
TRBD1	TRBV24-1	TRBJ1-1	-	TGTGCCACCAGTGATCGACAGGGGAAGGGGGCTTTCTTT	CATSDRQGKGAFF
-	TRBV10-3	TRBJ2-3	-	TGTGCCATCAGTGATGTGTCGGTTCTCACAGATACGCAGTATTTT	CAISDVSVLTDTQYF
TRBD1	TRBV18	TRBJ1-1	-	TGTGCCAGCTCGAAAGAGGGGGCGGCCACTGAAGCTTTCTTT	CASSKEGAATEAFF
-	TRBV7-6	TRBJ2-3	-	TGTGCCAGCAGCTTTGAACCGGCAGATACGCAGTATTTT	CASSFEPADTQYF
TRBD1	TRBV7-3	TRBJ2-1	-	TGTGCCAGCAGCCTAACCGTGACAGGGGTCTACAATGAGCAGTTCTTC	CASSLTVTGVYNEQFF
-	TRBV28	TRBJ2-1	-	TGTGCCAGCAATATCTACAATGAGCAGTTCTTC	CASNIYNEQFF
TRBD1	TRBV6-5	TRBJ1-1	-	TGTGCCAGCAGCGGTTCCGGGACAGGGGTCACTGAAGCTTTCTTT	CASSGSGTGVTEAFF
TRBD1	TRBV6-5	TRBJ2-5	-	TGTGCCAGCAGTTACTCGACAGGGCCCCAAGAGACCCAGTACTTC	CASSYSTGPQETQYF
-	TRBV5-4	TRBJ2-2	-	TGTGCCAGCAGCTCCCCGGGCACCGGGGAGCTGTTTTTT	CASSSPGTGELFF
-	TRBV7-9	TRBJ1-5	-	TGTGCCAGCAGCTTTGGGAGCTCCGGCAATCAGCCCCAGCATTTT	CASSFGSSGNQPQHF
TRBD1	TRBV5-1	TRBJ1-6	-	TGCGCCAGCAGCGACGGACAGGCCCAGAATAATTCACCCCTCCACTTT	CASSDGQAQNNSPLHF
TRBD2	TRBV7-2	TRBJ2-1	once	TGTGCCAGCACCCTCACGGGGGGGGGCAGCTCCTACAATGAGCAGTTCTTC	CASTLTGGGSSYNEQFF
-	TRBV29-1	TRBJ1-2	-	TGCAGCGTTGGCGGGGCGTATGGCTACACCTTC	CSVGGAYGYTF
-	TRBV4-2	TRBJ2-3	-	TGTGCCAGCAGCCTCGACCCGACAGGCCTATCGCAGTATTTT	CASSLDPTGLSQYF
-	TRBV30	TRBJ2-1	-	TGTGCCTGGGGGGGGAGTAGGCAGTTCTTC	CAWGGSRQFF
-	TRBV5-1	TRBJ1-1	-	TGCGCCAGCAGCTTATCGGGGTTTAACACTGAAGCTTTCTTT	CASSLSGFNTEAFF
-	TRBV5-1	TRBJ2-5	-	TGCGCCAGCAGCCCTGGACAGCTCCAAGAGACCCAGTACTTC	CASSPGQLQETQYF
TRBD2	TRBV7-3	TRBJ2-5	once	TGTGCCAGCAGCCCGGGGGGAAGGGAGACCCAGTACTTC	CASSPGGRETQYF
-	TRBV5-1	TRBJ1-2	few	TGCGCCAGCAGCGAACAGGGTGGCTATGGCTACACCTTC	CASSEQGGYGYTF
-	TRBV7-2	TRBJ1-4	once	TGTGCCAGCAGCTTAGGGTTCAGACTAGGGGAAAAACTGTTTTTT	CASSLGFRLGEKLFF
TRBD1	TRBV3-1/TRBV3-2	TRBJ1-2	-	TGTGCCAGCAGCCAAGTCGGACAGGGCGATGGCTACACCTTC	CASSQVGQGDGYTF
-	TRBV10-3	TRBJ1-2	few	TGTGCCATCAGTGACTCGAGGGGAGGGACACAGTTCTATGGCTACACCTTC	CAISDSRGGTQFYGYTF
TRBD1	TRBV6-2/TRBV6-3	TRBJ1-2	-	TGTGCCAGCAGCCGTCCCCATACTGGGACAGCCCTCGAGAACTATGGCTACACCTTC	CASSRPHTGTALENYGYTF
TRBD2	TRBV7-9	TRBJ2-1	-	TGTGCCAGCAGCTTAGAGCGGTCTAGCGGGGGTCCTTTACAAGTTGAGCAGTTCTTC	CASSLERSSGGPLQVEQFF
-	TRBV28	TRBJ1-5	-	TGTGCCAGCAGAGGACCCCAGGGGATACAGCCCCAGCATTTT	CASRGPQGIQPQHF
TRBD1	TRBV6-5	TRBJ2-1	few	TGTGCCAGCAGCTCTGACAGGGGATCATACAATGAGCAGTTCTTC	CASSSDRGSYNEQFF
-	TRBV19	TRBJ1-5	-	TGTGCCAGTAATCGGCTTCGGGGCAATCAGCCCCAGCATTTT	CASNRLRGNQPQHF
-	TRBV24-1	TRBJ1-2	-	TGTGCCACCAGTGATTTTAGCGGCAATGGCTACACCTTC	CATSDFSGNGYTF
TRBD2	TRBV7-2	TRBJ2-3	-	TGTGCCAGCAGCTCACGGGGGGACCTACACACAGATACGCAGTATTTT	CASSSRGDLHTDTQYF
-	TRBV3-1/TRBV3-2	TRBJ2-5	-	TGTGCCAGCAGCCCCCACAGGGAGACCCAGTACTTC	CASSPHRETQYF
-	TRBV12-3/TRBV12-4	TRBJ2-2	-	TGTGCCAGCGGCCAGGGTTCCGGGGAGCTGTTTTTT	CASGQGSGELFF
-	TRBV7-2	TRBJ1-5	-	TGTGCCAGCAGCTTTGAGGGAAGCAATCAGCCCCAGCATTTT	CASSFEGSNQPQHF
-	TRBV7-9	TRBJ1-5	-	TGTGCCAGCAGCTTTCAGGGGAATCAGCCCCAGCATTTT	CASSFQGNQPQHF
-	TRBV2	TRBJ2-6	-	TGTGCCGGACAGAACTCTGGGGCCAACGTCCTGACTTTC	CAGQNSGANVLTF
-	TRBV6-2/TRBV6-3	TRBJ1-5	-	TGTGCCAGCAGTTCAGGGTCTGGGGCCCAGCATTTT	CASSSGSGAQHF
TRBD1	TRBV5-6	TRBJ2-1	-	TGTGCCAGCAGCTTTAGACAGGGAACGAACAATGAGCAGTTCTTC	CASSFRQGTNNEQFF
-	TRBV27	TRBJ2-7	-	TGTGCCAGCACCGTTTTCCCCAGTACGGGGATTAGGACCTACGAGCAGTACTTC	CASTVFPSTGIRTYEQYF
-	TRBV10-3	TRBJ1-4	-	TGTGCCATCAGGGAGGACAGTAATAATGAAAAACTGTTTTTT	CAIREDSNNEKLFF
-	TRBV11-2	TRBJ2-3	-	TGTGCCAGCAGCTTAGGAGGTGGCGCGGATACGCAGTATTTT	CASSLGGGADTQYF
-	TRBV3-1/TRBV3-2	TRBJ1-4	-	TGTGCCAGCAGCCAAGATCTCCGGGGTGAAAAACTGTTTTTT	CASSQDLRGEKLFF
-	TRBV2	TRBJ1-1	-	TGTGCCAGCAGTGGCGGGGGAGCTTTCTTT	CASSGGGAFF
-	TRBV7-2	TRBJ1-1	-	TGTGCCAGCAGCTCACTCTCAGGGCAGGGCACTGAAGCTTTCTTT	CASSSLSGQGTEAFF
-	TRBV5-6	TRBJ1-6	once	TGTGCCAGCAGCTCCCGGGAGAGTAATTCACCCCTCCACTTT	CASSSRESNSPLHF
TRBD1	TRBV7-9	TRBJ1-5	-	TGTGCCAGCAGCTTAAGCCTCGGGACAGTTAATCAGCCCCAGCATTTT	CASSLSLGTVNQPQHF
-	TRBV3-1/TRBV3-2	TRBJ2-7	-	TGTGCCAGCACCCTCTACGAGCAGTACTTC	CASTLYEQYF
-	TRBV18	TRBJ1-2	-	TGTGCCAGCTCACCGCTCTCCTCGACAGGCCGAGCTAACTATGGCTACACCTTC	CASSPLSSTGRANYGYTF
-	TRBV6-2/TRBV6-3	TRBJ1-5	-	TGTGCCAGCAGTTTGAACAGCCCAATGGGCAATCAGCCCCAGCATTTT	CASSLNSPMGNQPQHF
TRBD2	TRBV18	TRBJ2-1	-	TGTGCCAGCTCACCAAGTAGCGGGGGCCTGGGGGATGAGCAGTTCTTC	CASSPSSGGLGDEQFF
TRBD1	TRBV5-1	TRBJ1-1	-	TGCGCCAGCAGCGCGGGACAGGTGAAAATGAACACTGAAGCTTTCTTT	CASSAGQVKMNTEAFF
-	TRBV20-1	TRBJ1-1	few	TGCAGTGCTAGAGGACAGACTGAAGCTTTCTTT	CSARGQTEAFF
TRBD1	TRBV19	TRBJ1-5	-	TGTGCCAGTAGTAGCTTGACAGGGGGTTATCAGCCCCAGCATTTT	CASSSLTGGYQPQHF
-	TRBV10-3	TRBJ1-5	-	TGTGCCATCAGTGACTCTAGCAATCAGCCCCAGCATTTT	CAISDSSNQPQHF
TRBD2	TRBV5-4	TRBJ2-5	-	TGTGCCAGCAGCTTGATGTCTAGCGGGGACCAAGAGACCCAGTACTTC	CASSLMSSGDQETQYF
TRBD1	TRBV4-1	TRBJ1-1	-	TGCGCCAGCAGCCAAGGGGACAGGGGGACTGAAGCTTTCTTT	CASSQGDRGTEAFF